The entry below gives a single TCR beta chain sequence along with its context. Its binding antigen is unknown. Base qualities were left out, and no much larger clone turns up one base away. The CDR3 starts with the cysteine, ends with the phenylalanine, and has 17 residues. Here the CDR3 DNA is all that survives: 51 bases in frame from base 1. Library method: PCR. DNA from cultured CD4+ T cells was subjected to TCR sequencing with the Oncomine TCR Beta short-read assay at the Johns Hopkins FTIC core. The QIAamp micro DNA kit was used to extract genomic DNA from the cultured CD4+ T cells. Oncomine TCR Beta libraries from cultured CD4+ T cells were pooled with unique dual indexes and sequenced on an Illumina iSeq 100. The original pipeline was this. Non-productive sequences were filtered out, and CDR3s that did not start with C, did not end with F or W, or were shorter than 7 amino acids were discarded. The MANAFEST web application identified antigen-specific clonotypes by comparing peptide-stimulated wells against reference wells and other culture wells. For a clone to be called positive, the clone needed an FDR below 0.05, an odds ratio above 5, and a productive frequency above 0.1% in at least two of three replicate wells. Cross-reactive clonotypes were defined as significantly expanded in both SARS-CoV-2 spike wells and at least one common cold coronavirus spike condition. Levenshtein distances (stringdist) and unrooted phylogenetic trees (ape) in R version 3.6.1 were used to assess CDR3 homology. The public reads were reanalyzed by TCRdb: fastp trimming at Q25, MiXCR alignment, in-frame beta chains only. One record per CDR3 amino acid sequence lists the most common genes and DNA. V and J calls and clone size were set by TCRdb, not the authors. In this sample the table shows about 25,000 distinct CDR3 sequences, over 45% of which occur a single time. The biggest ten clones account for 6.1% of the sample.

This specimen's treatment or condition label, per the study, means: roughly 10-day PBMC culture with coronavirus spike peptide pools or control peptides (ViraFEST assay). The study used the ViraFEST assay, which expanded antigen-specific T cells with peptide pools and then identified expanded clonotypes by TCR sequencing. The convalescent patients' positive SARS-CoV-2 PCR tests fell between March and December 2020, which was before the Alpha, Beta and Delta variants emerged in the United States. PBMCs were cultured at under 2.5 million per well in IMDM supplemented with 5% human AB serum and around 10 IU/ml IL-2, with approximately 9.2 ug/ml peptide pools added. On days 3 and 7, half of the culture medium was replaced with fresh IL-2-containing medium. After 10 days of culture, CD4+ T cells were isolated by negative selection with the EasySep CD4+ T cell isolation kit. Ficoll-Paque Plus gradient centrifugation was used to isolate PBMCs from whole blood, and the isolated PBMCs were then either used fresh or cryopreserved at -140C. Culture conditions were generally each tested in triplicate wells.

This sample was taken from a study of vaccination and CD4 T cells after COVID-19 (dated by TCRdb to 2021 to 2024). Regarding the research as a whole: Convalescent patients had a positive SARS-CoV-2 result on nasal swab PCR, and of these patients, some ten had mild disease and one had severe disease. Six males and four females were included in the convalescent cohort, with two Hispanic individuals, seven Caucasians, two Asians and one multiracial person represented. Participants got two doses of the Pfizer-BioNTech BNT162b2 vaccine (n=8) or two doses of the Moderna mRNA-1273 vaccine (n=2). Post-COVID blood samples from convalescent patients were collected a median of roughly 100 days after diagnosis, with a range of roughly 30 to 170 days. The time from the second vaccine dose to post-vaccine blood sampling had a median of 72 days and ranged from about 14 to 250 days. The cultures were stimulated with overlapping spike peptide pools from SARS-CoV-2 and from the common cold coronaviruses HCoV-NL63, HCoV-OC43 and HCoV-229E. In control cultures, a CEFX viral epitope pool was used as positive control, an HIV-1 Nef peptide pool was used as negative control, or no peptide was added. In approximately eleven COVID-19 convalescent patients and several infection-naive healthy vaccine recipients, the spike-specific CD4+ TCR repertoire before mRNA vaccination was compared with the repertoire after mRNA vaccination. Overall study outcomes, separate from this receptor: Of the vaccine-specific clones in convalescent patients, 304 of 307, or nearly all, reacted only to SARS-CoV-2 spike and did not cross-react with common cold coronaviruses. In convalescent patients, a median roughly 85% of post-vaccine SARS-CoV-2-reactive clones were detected only after vaccination, and vaccine-specific priming was suggested by this finding. Although the median number of SARS-CoV-2-reactive clonotypes went up from around 19 after infection to some 37 after vaccination, the increase was not significant. The study included relatively few convalescent patients and did not analyze early timepoints after natural infection.

The origin of this receptor is a human donor who had recovered from COVID-19. The sequence links TRBV21-1 to TRBJ2-6; the table assigns TRBD1, which was not confirmed against the DNA. TRBV21-1 is flagged as a pseudogene. The source material was CD4+ T cells from blood, cultured in vitro. The CDR3 protein is CASSAPRGDSGANVLTF. The DNA reads as follows: TGTGCCAGCAGCGCCCCGCGGGGGGACTCTGGGGCCAACGTCCTGACTTTC.